Below are 16 T cell receptor beta chains sequenced from a single sample in a study of OX40 agonist ivuxolimab in advanced cancers. Libraries were prepared by immunoSEQ multiplex PCR; TCRdb keeps only in-frame clonotypes and omits some of them. In the table there are 71,000 or so clones, about 85% of which are singletons. This material consisted of CD4+ or CD8+ T cells sorted from blood, taken in a trial of the OX40 agonist ivuxolimab. The receptors stem from an adult with an advanced solid tumor such as melanoma, head and neck, liver or kidney cancer.

Only one count was recorded for this clone. The chain employs TRBV18 and TRBJ1-1; possibly TRBD1 for D (5 bases). Trimming shortened V by 3 bases and J by 1 base, and 9 bases separated the two germline ends. CDR1 and CDR2 from the germline V gene are KGHSH and LQKENI. The CDR3 is 14 residues long. The CDR3: CASSPLDTNTEAFF. CDR3 sequence (DNA): TGTGCCAGCTCACCCTTGGACACGAACACTGAAGCTTTCTTT.

The chain links TRBV11-2 to TRBJ1-4; D ambiguous. Germline V gives CDR1 SGHAT, CDR2 FQNNGV. CDR3 length equals 16 residues. Trimming shortened V by 1 base and J by 2 bases, and 11 bases separated the two germline ends. The CDR3 region has the DNA TGTGCCAGCAGCTTAGTCGGAGGTGGGACTAATGAAAAACTGTTTTTT. Its translation is CASSLVGGGTNEKLFF.

The chain links TRBV28 to TRBJ1-2; no reliable D call. The germline CDR1 and CDR2 sequences are MDHEN and SYDVKM. Trimming removed 3 bases at V and 8 bases at J, with 10 bases between. This CDR3 comprises 12 residues. In DNA, the CDR3 is TGTGCCAGCAGTTTGGAGGGTCGGGGCTACACCTTC. This encodes CASSLEGRGYTF.

This chain joins TRBV11-2 and TRBJ2-5; 8 nucleotides align to TRBD1. CDR1 is SGHAT and CDR2 is FQNNGV in the germline V gene. The CDR3 contains 15 residues. The ends lost 5 bases at V and 1 base at J; junction bases unmatched: 6. CDR3 sequence reads: CASSLGQGFQETQYF. Written as DNA, the CDR3 is TGTGCCAGCAGCCTCGGACAGGGCTTCCAAGAGACCCAGTACTTC.

This chain connects TRBV28 to TRBJ1-2, with TRBD1 identical over 7 bases. Looked up from germline, CDR1 is MDHEN and CDR2 is SYDVKM. Trimming cost V 0 bases and J 2 bases; bases outside gene matches: 3. The CDR3 runs to 15 residues. This CDR3 reads CASSLWSTGNYGYTF. The CDR3 DNA sequence: TGTGCCAGCAGTTTATGGTCGACAGGGAACTATGGCTACACCTTC.

The V gene is TRBV19, the J gene TRBJ1-3; 9 bases map to TRBD1. Germline CDR1 is LNHDA and CDR2 is SQIVND (reference sequence). The CDR3 is 16 amino acids. J lost 1 base, V lost 5 bases, and 6 bases had no gene match. In nucleotides, the CDR3 is TGTGCCAGTAGTCCGGGACAGGGCCCTTCTGGAAACACCATATATTTT. This gives the protein CASSPGQGPSGNTIYF.

This clone has only one observation. The chain joins TRBV30 to TRBJ2-7; D call uncertain. The germline CDR1 and CDR2 sequences are GTSNPN and SVGIG (reference sequence). CDR3 size: 13 residues. V lost 1 base to trimming and J lost 2 bases, with 9 bases between them. Here the CDR3 reads CAWSEGKAYEQYF. CDR3 sequence (DNA): TGTGCCTGGAGTGAAGGGAAGGCCTACGAGCAGTACTTC.

This clone ranks as medium-sized (0.01 to 0.1%). The chain joins TRBV7-2 to TRBJ1-2; no clear D. Trimming left V 5 bases short and J 5 bases short, with 18 bases between. Germline V CDR1 and CDR2: SGHTA, FQGNSA. There are 15 residues in the CDR3. CDR3 protein: CASSPDASSSYGYTF. CDR3 nucleotides: TGTGCCAGCAGCCCGGATGCCTCGTCTTCTTATGGCTACACCTTC.

In this sample, this clone turned up a few times. This chain connects TRBV6-5 to TRBJ1-5, with a weak D call TRBD1 (5 bases). CDR1 and CDR2 (germline): MNHEY, SVGAGI. Trimming stripped 7 bases from V and 3 bases from J, with 10 bases between. CDR3 length: 13 amino acids. The chain's CDR3 is CASTQGANQPQHF. CDR3 coding DNA: TGTGCCAGCACCCAAGGGGCCAATCAGCCCCAGCATTTT.

This sequence joins TRBV7-8 and TRBJ1-5; perhaps TRBD1 as D (5 bases). This CDR3 is built from 15 residues. Per germline, CDR1 SGHVS and CDR2 FQNEAQ. V lost 3 bases to trimming and J lost 4 bases, with 13 bases between them. CDR3: CASSFAGGGNQPQHF. The CDR3, as DNA: TGTGCCAGCAGCTTCGCCGGGGGGGGAAATCAGCCCCAGCATTTT.

This chain joins TRBV14 and TRBJ2-7; D may be TRBD1 or TRBD2 (5 bases each). The CDR3 contains 16 residues. V shed 1 base and J shed 0 bases, with 13 bases lying between them. From germline, CDR1 is SGHDN and CDR2 FVKESK. CDR3: CASSQVQGANSYEQYF. CDR3 DNA: TGTGCCAGCAGCCAAGTCCAGGGAGCCAACTCCTACGAGCAGTACTTC.

This sequence joins TRBV6-6 and TRBJ2-2; a possible D gene is TRBD1 (6 bases). Looked up from germline, CDR1 is MNHNY and CDR2 is SVGAGI (reference sequence). With 7 bases removed from V and 1 base from J, the gap between germline ends came to 10 bases. The CDR3 contains 14 residues. CDR3 DNA sequence: TGTGCCAGCATCCCGGACAGGAACACCGGGGAGCTGTTTTTT. Translated: CASIPDRNTGELFF.

The chain carries TRBV29-1 and TRBJ2-3; D is unresolved. This CDR3 comprises 14 residues. CDR1 SQVTM and CDR2 ANQGSEA come from the germline V gene. V was shortened by 6 bases and J by 3 bases, with 16 bases between the two germline ends. The CDR3, as DNA: TGCAGCGTCTTACCGGGCTCCACTACAGATACGCAGTATTTT. This encodes CSVLPGSTTDTQYF.

The rearrangement links TRBV27 to TRBJ2-3; 8 bases are shared with TRBD1. The junction had 5 bases not matched to a gene; V was cut back by 4 bases and J by 2 bases. Germline assignment: CDR1 MNHEY and CDR2 SMNVEV (reference sequence). CDR3 length: 15 residues. CDR3 loop: CASSWRDRTTDTQYF. As DNA, the CDR3 is TGTGCCAGCAGTTGGCGGGACAGGACCACAGATACGCAGTATTTT.

This CDR3 is CATSGWREETQYF. CDR3 sequence (DNA): TGTGCCACCAGTGGGTGGCGGGAGGAGACCCAGTACTTC. The chain combines TRBV19 with TRBJ2-5; 7 bases map to TRBD2. This CDR3 region has 13 residues. The trim removed 10 bases at V and 5 bases at J, leaving 10 bases unmatched. Germline assignment: CDR1 LNHDA and CDR2 SQIVND (reference sequence).

The V gene is TRBV27, the J gene TRBJ1-6, with a possible D match to TRBD1 (5 bases). Per germline, CDR1 MNHEY and CDR2 SMNVEV (reference sequence). With 4 bases removed from V and 9 bases from J, the gap between germline ends came to 13 bases. CDR3 length: 14 residues. Here the CDR3 DNA reads TGTGCCAGCAGTTCTTGGGGAACAGGTTCACCCCTCCACTTT. Its translation: CASSSWGTGSPLHF.